These 12 T cell receptor beta chains were all obtained from the same sample, sequenced in a study of cytomegalovirus exposure and HLA in healthy donors. Vbeta (60) and Jbeta (13) primers were used in the PCR. TCRdb's copy holds only in-frame clones and misses some; the assay was immunoSEQ multiplex PCR. The sample contains some 110,000 clones, roughly 69% of which appear only once. Sequencing was done on a sample of PBMCs. The source of these receptors is a woman aged 25-40 years in good health and CMV-seronegative.

The V call is TRBV28, the J call TRBJ1-1; tentative D call: TRBD1 (5 bases). The germline V gene encodes CDR1 MDHEN and CDR2 SYDVKM. CDR3 size: 14 residues. Trimming stripped 4 bases from V and 5 bases from J, with 14 bases between. Here the CDR3 reads CASSSPGGLTEAFF. The CDR3, as DNA: TGTGCCAGCAGTTCCCCCGGGGGGTTGACTGAAGCTTTCTTT.

V usage is TRBV4-2 and J usage is TRBJ2-1; tentative D call: TRBD2 (5 bases). Deletions cut 4 bases from V and 0 bases from J, with 16 bases between. Germline values: CDR1 LGHNA, CDR2 YNFKEQ. The CDR3 consists of 17 residues. CDR3: CASSPTRSGYSYNEQFF. As DNA, the CDR3 is TGTGCCAGCAGCCCCACTAGAAGCGGTTACTCCTACAATGAGCAGTTCTTC.

The rearrangement uses TRBV5-1 and TRBJ2-1, with D perhaps matching TRBD2 (6 bases). Germline loops: CDR1 SGHRS, CDR2 YFSETQ. The CDR3 has 14 residues. V lost 0 bases and J lost 7, with 11 bases in between. The CDR3 DNA reads TGCGCCAGCAGCTTGGTAGCGGTGGGGAATGAGCAGTTCTTC. Amino acid sequence: CASSLVAVGNEQFF.

The V call is TRBV4-1, the J call TRBJ2-5; TRBD2 is a possible D gene (6 bases). Germline V CDR1 and CDR2: MGHRA, YSYEKL. The CDR3 has 16 amino acids. V gave up 0 bases and J gave up 1 base, with 12 bases separating them. In DNA form, the CDR3 reads TGCGCCAGCAGCCAAGATCGGGAGTACCTCCAAGAGACCCAGTACTTC. It translates to CASSQDREYLQETQYF.

This chain joins TRBV6-5 and TRBJ2-3; weak D call: TRBD2 (5 bases). V dropped 4 bases and J dropped 5 bases, with 19 bases sitting between them. The CDR3 runs 16 residues. Germline CDR1 MNHEY, CDR2 SVGAGI. CDR3 region: CASSSLAYSGGDTQYF. The CDR3 coding sequence is TGTGCCAGCAGTTCCCTAGCTTACTCGGGCGGAGATACGCAGTATTTT.

The table lists this clone with a few counts. The genes are TRBV7-3 and TRBJ2-7; 8 bases map to TRBD1. The junction had 2 bases not matched to a gene; V was cut back by 4 bases and J by 3 bases. The CDR3 runs 13 residues. Per the germline V gene, CDR1 is SGHTA and CDR2 is FQGTGA. CDR3 residues: CASSSQGDYEQYF. The CDR3 DNA follows: TGTGCCAGCAGCTCACAGGGGGACTACGAGCAGTACTTC.

CDR3 in DNA: TGTGCCAGCAGCAGGGGACTAGCTGAGCAGTTCTTC. This codes for CASSRGLAEQFF. The rearrangement uses TRBV5-4 and TRBJ2-1; 9 bases align to TRBD2. This CDR3 comprises 12 residues. Germline CDR1 is SGHNT and CDR2 is YYREEE (reference sequence). The junction had 2 bases not matched to a gene; V was cut back by 4 bases and J by 9 bases.

The genes are TRBV6-5 and TRBJ2-7; 7 nucleotides match TRBD2. The CDR3 runs to 14 residues. Trimming took 4 bases from V and 0 from J; bases not matched to a gene: 3. Germline V gene data show CDR1 as MNHEY and CDR2 as SVGAGI. CDR3 protein: CASSSTSVSYEQYF. The DNA of the CDR3 is TGTGCCAGCAGTTCTACTAGCGTCTCCTACGAGCAGTACTTC.

The gene calls are TRBV27 and TRBJ2-7, with 12 bases aligning to TRBD2. Germline V gene data show CDR1 as MNHEY and CDR2 as SMNVEV (reference sequence). V was pared by 6 bases and J by 7 bases, with 7 bases of the junction left unmatched. The CDR3 covers 14 residues. The DNA for the CDR3 is TGTGCCAGCAGGACTAGCGGGAGAACCGGGGAGCAGTACTTC. Translating it yields CASRTSGRTGEQYF.

This rearrangement joins TRBV5-5 to TRBJ1-2; D is possibly TRBD1 (5 bases). This CDR3 is built from 13 residues. The V gene's germline CDR1 is SGHKS and CDR2 YYEKEE (reference sequence). V shed 6 bases and J shed 2 bases, with 11 bases lying between them. CDR3 in amino acids: CASTPRGNYGYTF. CDR3 coding DNA: TGTGCCAGCACCCCACGGGGGAACTATGGCTACACCTTC.

This chain links TRBV5-1 with TRBJ2-5; 9 bases match TRBD2. The CDR3 extends over 17 amino acids. V shed 0 bases, J shed 4 bases, and the junction held 10 bases outside the gene matches. Per germline, CDR1 SGHRS and CDR2 YFSETQ. CDR3 DNA sequence: TGCGCCAGCAGCTTGGGCGGGAGGGCCCCAAAACGAGAGACCCAGTACTTC. Amino acids: CASSLGGRAPKRETQYF.

The CDR3 coding sequence is TGCGCCAGCAGCCAAGGGGCCGGACTAGCAGGCTACGAGCAGTACTTC. Residues: CASSQGAGLAGYEQYF. The chain joins TRBV4-3 to TRBJ2-7, with 8 positions matching TRBD2. The CDR3 totals 16 residues. Germline loops: CDR1 LGHNA, CDR2 YSLEER. J gave up 3 bases and V 1 base, and 8 bases lay outside the gene matches.